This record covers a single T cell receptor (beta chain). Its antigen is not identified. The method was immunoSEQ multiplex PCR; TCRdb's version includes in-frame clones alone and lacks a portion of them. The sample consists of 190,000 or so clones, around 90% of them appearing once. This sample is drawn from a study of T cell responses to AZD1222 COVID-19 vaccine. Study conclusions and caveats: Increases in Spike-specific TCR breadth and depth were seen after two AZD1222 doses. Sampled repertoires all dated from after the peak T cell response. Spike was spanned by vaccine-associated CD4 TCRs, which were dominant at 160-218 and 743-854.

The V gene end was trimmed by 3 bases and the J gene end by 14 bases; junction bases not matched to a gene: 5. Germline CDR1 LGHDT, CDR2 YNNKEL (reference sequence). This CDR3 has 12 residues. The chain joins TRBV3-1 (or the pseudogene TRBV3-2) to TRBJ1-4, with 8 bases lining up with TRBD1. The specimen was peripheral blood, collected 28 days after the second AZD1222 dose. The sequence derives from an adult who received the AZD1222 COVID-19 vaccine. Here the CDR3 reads CASSQIGQGLFF. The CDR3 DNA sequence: TGTGCCAGCAGCCAGATCGGACAGGGCCTGTTTTTT.